The 9 T cell receptor beta chains given below trace back to one sample, sequenced in a study of cytomegalovirus exposure and HLA in healthy donors. The primer mix had 60 Vbeta and 13 Jbeta primers. Here immunoSEQ multiplex PCR was the method, and the copy in TCRdb shows in-frame clones only, minus some. Of roughly 80,000 clones listed, around two thirds are singletons. The specimen was PBMCs. These receptors all come from a man aged 55-75 years in good health and CMV-seropositive.

This clone was observed a few times. This chain uses TRBV28 with TRBJ2-7; the match to TRBD1 covers 11 bases. CDR1 and CDR2 (germline): MDHEN, SYDVKM. Trimming removed 4 bases from V and 3 bases from J; junction bases left unmatched: 5. The CDR3 has 15 amino acids. The CDR3 sequence: CASSSLDRGLYEQYF. In DNA, the CDR3 is TGTGCCAGCAGTTCTCTGGACAGGGGGCTCTACGAGCAGTACTTC.

The CDR3 nucleotides read TGTGCCACCGAGGAGACCCAGTACTTC. Amino acid sequence: CATEETQYF. This rearrangement joins TRBV7-6 to TRBJ2-5, with D unresolved. Trimming pared 10 bases from V and 5 bases from J, leaving 5 bases between. Germline CDR1 is SGHVS and CDR2 is FNYEAQ. The CDR3 length is 9 residues.

This clone was picked up a small number of times. The chain employs TRBV19 and TRBJ2-3, with D perhaps matching TRBD1 (6 bases). CDR1 is LNHDA and CDR2 is SQIVND in the germline V gene (reference sequence). The CDR3 consists of 14 residues. Deletions cut 6 bases from V and 1 base from J, with 11 bases between. CDR3 residues: CASRRNRGTDTQYF. CDR3 nucleotides: TGTGCCAGTAGGCGTAACAGGGGCACAGATACGCAGTATTTT.

The chain is built from TRBV7-2 and TRBJ1-2; TRBD1 might be the D (5 bases). The CDR3 is made up of 14 amino acids. Trimming shortened V by 5 bases and J by 6 bases, and 16 bases separated the two germline ends. The germline V gene encodes CDR1 SGHTA and CDR2 FQGNSA. CDR3 DNA sequence: TGTGCCAGCAGCCCAGGGTTGTCGGAAAATGGCTACACCTTC. Its protein is CASSPGLSENGYTF.

The chain employs TRBV14 and TRBJ1-2; D call uncertain. The CDR3 loop spans 16 amino acids. V shed 5 bases and J shed 3 bases, with 19 bases lying between them. Germline V CDR1 and CDR2: SGHDN, FVKESK. CDR3: CASSDFTSGGHYGYTF. CDR3 bases: TGTGCCAGCAGCGATTTCACCTCAGGAGGCCACTATGGCTACACCTTC.

This chain joins TRBV6-1 and TRBJ1-1; D is uncertain. Deletions cut 4 bases from V and 8 bases from J, with 14 bases between. In germline, CDR1 is MNHNS, CDR2 SASEGT. The CDR3 length is 13 residues. CDR3: CASSVGVVWEAFF. The CDR3 coding sequence is TGTGCCAGCAGTGTCGGGGTTGTGTGGGAAGCTTTCTTT.

This clone showed up just a few times. The rearrangement joins TRBV29-1 to TRBJ2-1; TRBD1 is a possible D gene (6 bases). The CDR3 contains 13 residues. CDR1 SQVTM and CDR2 ANQGSEA come from the germline V gene. Trimming pared 6 bases from V and 9 bases from J, leaving 18 bases between. The CDR3 DNA follows: TGCAGCGTCGGACATCGGACAGACTTTGAGCAGTTCTTC. As protein: CSVGHRTDFEQFF.

The sample holds one count of this clone. The chain recombines TRBV5-1 with TRBJ1-1; D is uncertain. The CDR3 totals 13 residues. Trimming took 5 bases from V and 1 from J, leaving 9 bases between them. CDR1 and CDR2 (germline): SGHRS, YFSETQ. The CDR3 sequence is CASSFQENTEAFF. The CDR3 DNA sequence: TGCGCCAGCAGTTTCCAGGAGAACACTGAAGCTTTCTTT.

This clone was seen a single time. This sequence joins TRBV7-8 and TRBJ2-5, with 8 bases matching TRBD2. The CDR3 is 15 residues long. Trimming took 4 bases from V and 5 from J; bases not matched to a gene: 9. Germline V CDR1 and CDR2: SGHVS, FQNEAQ. The CDR3 DNA follows: TGTGCCAGCAGCTCTCGGGGGGGCTCGATGGAGACCCAGTACTTC. Translating gives CASSSRGGSMETQYF. Together with reference TRBV7-8 and TRBJ2-5, the CDR3 gives the full variable domain: GAGVSQSPRYKVAKRGQDVALRCDPISGHVSLFWYQQALGQGPEFLTYFQNEAQLDKSGLPSDRFFAERPEGSVSTLKIQRTQQEDSAVYLCASSSRGGSMETQYFGPGTRLLVL.